This TCR beta chain was documented in a study of memory CD4+ T cells and cytomegalovirus serostatus. TCRdb's copy holds only in-frame clones and misses some; the assay was immunoSEQ multiplex PCR. Here the sample spans 75,000 to 90,000 clones, 65% to 85% being singletons. Germline V lookup: CDR1 SGDLS, CDR2 YYNGEE. The ends were cut back, 0 bases at V and 1 base at J, with 7 bases in the middle. CDR3 length: 14 amino acids. Single viable CD3+CD4+CD8-CD45RO+ cells were sorted as the memory CD4+ T cells. Positive selection with CD4 microbeads enriched total CD4+ T cells. A note on this clone: This sample also contains other DNA sequences that code for the same CDR3.

The V call is TRBV9, the J call TRBJ1-1, with D unresolved. The sequence was obtained from an adult in good health and CMV-seronegative. The specimen was memory CD4+ T cells from blood. CDR3 DNA: TGTGCCAGCAGCGTAGTTGCAGAGAACACTGAAGCTTTCTTT. It translates to CASSVVAENTEAFF. Looking up the rest from reference TRBV9 and TRBJ1-1 gives the full variable domain: DSGVTQTPKHLITATGQRVTLRCSPRSGDLSVYWYQQSLDQGLQFLIQYYNGEERAKGNILERFSAQQFPDLHSELNLSSLELGDSALYFCASSVVAENTEAFFGQGTRLTVV.